What follows are 20 T cell receptor beta chains derived from one specimen sequenced in a study of kidney transplant recipient with SARS-CoV-2 infection. MiXCR, run by TCRdb on the reads, gives a single entry per CDR3 protein. The sample lists under 300,000 distinct CDR3 sequences, 25% to 35% occurring once. The source was a blood sample, collected at baseline and on approximately day 120 from a kidney transplant recipient. All receptors come from a male patient aged 25-45 years who had COVID-19 and was a kidney transplant recipient. The T cells may come from the graft donor.

Regarding this clonotype: The junction shows a germline mismatch at one end, possibly a read error. The rearrangement joins TRBV27 to TRBJ2-1; 10 bases align to TRBD2. CDR1 is MNHEY, CDR2 SMNVEV, per germline (reference sequence). This CDR3 is built from 15 residues. Here the CDR3 DNA reads TGTGTCAGCAGTTTCCTCGCTAGCGGGAGTAGTGAGCAGTTCTTC. Its translation: CVSSFLASGSSEQFF.

This sequence joins TRBV5-7 and TRBJ1-2; D not certain. TRBV5-7 has ORF status, its function being uncertain. The CDR3 loop spans 16 amino acids. V gave up 7 bases and J gave up 4 bases, with 23 bases separating them. The CDR3 loop reads CASAVHLAWKTYGYTF. In DNA form, the CDR3 reads TGTGCCAGCGCAGTTCATCTTGCGTGGAAGACCTATGGCTACACCTTC.

On this clonotype itself: A much larger clone is a single base away; this may be a read error. V and J are TRBV3-1 and TRBJ2-7, with D hard to call. The end of the DNA fits TRBJ2-5 better, so the J call may be wrong. Germline assignment: CDR1 LGHDT and CDR2 YNNKEL (reference sequence). This CDR3 region has 17 residues. CDR3 sequence reads: CASSFLFPISFFETQYF. The CDR3 nucleotides are TGTGCCAGCAGCTTCCTATTTCCCATTTCTTTCTTTGAGACCCAGTACTTC.

This clonotype was observed many times. The genes are TRBV6-5 and TRBJ1-5, with 8 bases fitting TRBD1. Germline values: CDR1 MNHEY, CDR2 SVGAGI. V shed 6 bases, J shed 6 bases, and the junction held 7 bases outside the gene matches. The CDR3 covers 14 residues. The CDR3 loop reads CASRLRTGSQPQHF. The CDR3 coding sequence is TGTGCCAGCAGATTGAGGACAGGGAGTCAGCCCCAGCATTTT.

A note on this clonotype: This may arise from a read error, as a much more abundant clone is one base away. The conserved phenylalanine or tryptophan normally closing the CDR3 is absent here, so this likely arose from a read error. V is TRBV4-1 and J is TRBJ2-4; D uncertain. The DNA end is more similar to TRBJ2-7, so the J call may be wrong. The CDR3 length is 15 residues. Germline CDR1 reads MGHRA; CDR2 reads YSYEKL. CDR3 coding DNA: TGCGCCAGCAGCCAACCCAACACCGGGCTCTACGAGCAGTACCTC. It specifies CASSQPNTGLYEQYL.

The chain has TRBV19 and TRBJ2-1; 8 nucleotides agree with TRBD2. V trimming: 3 bases; J trimming: 5 bases; junction bases outside the gene matches: 9. Germline values: CDR1 LNHDA, CDR2 SQIVND (reference sequence). The CDR3 sequence is 16 residues long. The CDR3 nucleotides read TGTGCCAGTAGTATCGGTAGCGGGGTTACTCACAATGAGCAGTTCTTC. It translates to CASSIGSGVTHNEQFF.

Turning to this clonotype: A clone one base away is much larger, so this may be a read error. This chain joins TRBV6-6 and TRBJ2-7; 13 nucleotides align to TRBD2. Per germline, CDR1 MNHNY and CDR2 SVGAGI (reference sequence). This CDR3 has 16 amino acids. The CDR3 DNA is TGTGCCGGCAGTTACTCTGGGACTAGCGGGAACTACGAGCAGTACTTC. Translating gives CAGSYSGTSGNYEQYF.

This clonotype appeared many times. The gene calls are TRBV11-3 and TRBJ2-5, with 10 bases identical to TRBD1. J lost 5 bases, V lost 0 bases, and 9 bases had no gene match. CDR3 length: 17 residues. Germline V CDR1 and CDR2: SGHNT, YENEEA. CDR3 protein: CASSLDVLGQGMETQYF. CDR3 in DNA: TGTGCCAGCAGCTTAGATGTCCTGGGACAGGGGATGGAGACCCAGTACTTC.

This clonotype was counted ten times or more. Here the CDR3 reads CASSNPRASIGGSPLHF. In nucleotides, the CDR3 is TGTGCCAGTAGCAACCCCAGGGCCTCTATCGGTGGTTCACCCCTCCACTTT. This sequence joins TRBV19 and TRBJ1-6; weak D call: TRBD1 (5 bases). Per germline, CDR1 LNHDA and CDR2 SQIVND (reference sequence). The CDR3 runs 17 residues. Trimming cost V 6 bases and J 9 bases, with 24 bases left between them.

The V and J genes are TRBV5-4 and TRBJ2-3, with D possibly being TRBD1 or TRBD2 (5 bases each). The V and J ends lost 3 bases and 1 base respectively, with 9 bases between them. This CDR3 comprises 14 residues. Germline-derived CDR1 and CDR2 are SGHNT and YYREEE (reference sequence). The CDR3 DNA follows: TGTGCCAGCAGCTCAAGGGGAGGCACAGATACGCAGTATTTT. Its protein is CASSSRGGTDTQYF.

Remarks on this clonotype: A much larger clone differs from this one at a single base, so this may be a read error. A read error is likely, as this CDR3 ends without the conserved phenylalanine or tryptophan. The CDR3 protein is CASSGLAPISGLTGELFY. CDR3 in DNA: TGTGCCAGCAGCGGATTGGCTCCCATTTCAGGCTTGACCGGGGAGCTGTTTTAT. This chain connects TRBV3-1 to TRBJ2-2; D unclear. Per germline, CDR1 LGHDT and CDR2 YNNKEL (reference sequence). The germline V and J ends were trimmed by 5 bases and 5 bases, with 24 bases remaining between them. The CDR3 consists of 18 residues.

This clonotype was detected a few times. CDR3 coding DNA: TGCAGTGCGCAACTTGACAGACAAGAGACCCAGTACTTC. Translated, it gives CSAQLDRQETQYF. This rearrangement joins TRBV20-1 to TRBJ2-5; D perhaps matches TRBD1 (5 bases). The CDR3 has 13 amino acids. CDR1 and CDR2 from the germline V gene are DFQATT and SNEGSKA (reference sequence). The V end lost 6 bases, the J end lost 2 bases, and 13 bases lay between the germline ends.

The rearrangement uses TRBV11-2 and TRBJ2-4; the match to TRBD1 covers 7 bases. CDR3 size: 17 residues. The V gene's germline CDR1 is SGHAT and CDR2 FQNNGV. With 3 bases clipped from V and 6 bases from J, the junction kept 14 bases outside the gene matches. Here the CDR3 reads CASSFAGSAGGSNIQYF. The CDR3 nucleotides are TGTGCCAGCAGCTTTGCGGGTTCGGCAGGGGGTTCAAACATTCAGTACTTC.

This chain joins TRBV20-1 and TRBJ1-1; 7 bases are shared with TRBD1. V trimming: 5 bases; J trimming: 0 bases; junction bases outside the gene matches: 3. This CDR3 is built from 13 residues. Germline CDR1 reads DFQATT; CDR2 reads SNEGSKA (reference sequence). CDR3 DNA: TGCAGTGCTTCCAGGGGGGTGAACACTGAAGCTTTCTTT. It is translated as CSASRGVNTEAFF.

This clonotype was detected many times. The genes are TRBV20-1 and TRBJ2-3; D is unclear. The DNA end favors TRBJ2-5, so the J call may be wrong. Per the germline V gene, CDR1 is DFQATT and CDR2 is SNEGSKA (reference sequence). The CDR3 is 10 amino acids. CDR3 DNA sequence: TGCAGTGCTAGAGATGGTACCCAGTACTTC. Translation gives CSARDGTQYF.

In its sample, this clonotype was seen once. Just one base apart from a much larger clone, this may be a read error. The chain employs TRBV3-1 and TRBJ2-7; 11 positions agree with TRBD1. CDR1 is LGHDT and CDR2 is YNNKEL in the germline V gene (reference sequence). CDR3 length equals 16 residues. V lost 1 base to trimming and J lost 4 bases; unmatched junction nucleotides: 6. This chain's CDR3 is CASSQGRGDRGYEQYF. The CDR3 DNA reads TGTGCCAGCAGCCAAGGTCGAGGGGACAGGGGGTACGAGCAGTACTTC.

This clonotype was detected a few times. The CDR3 nucleotides are TGCGCCAGCAGTGAGTCAGGGGTCGGTGGCTACACCTTC. This translates into CASSESGVGGYTF. The V gene is TRBV10-1, the J gene TRBJ1-2; D may be TRBD1 (5 bases). The V gene's germline CDR1 is WNHNN and CDR2 SYGVQD (reference sequence). The V and J ends lost 0 bases and 7 bases respectively, with 9 bases between them. This CDR3 has 13 amino acids.

This clonotype was recorded at least ten times. The chain carries TRBV7-2 and TRBJ1-5; D not certain. V was clipped by 4 bases and J by 3 bases, with 7 bases between them. Per the germline V gene, CDR1 is SGHTA and CDR2 is FQGNSA. The CDR3 totals 13 residues. The CDR3 nucleotides read TGTGCCAGCAGCTCCGGACCCAATCAGCCCCAGCATTTT. It encodes CASSSGPNQPQHF.

The chain links TRBV19 to TRBJ1-2; TRBD1 is a possible D gene (5 bases). Per the germline V gene, CDR1 is LNHDA and CDR2 is SQIVND (reference sequence). Trimming removed 4 bases at V and 4 bases at J, with 22 bases between. This CDR3 is built from 17 residues. The CDR3 coding sequence is TGTGCCAGTAGTACCGAGACAGCGAGACCTCTTGGCTATGGCTACACCTTC. Its translation is CASSTETARPLGYGYTF.

As to this clonotype: A read error is possible here, since a much larger clone lies one base away. The chain recombines TRBV20-1 with TRBJ1-2, with 7 nucleotides matching TRBD1. The CDR3 covers 13 residues. Germline-derived CDR1 and CDR2 are DFQATT and SNEGSKA (reference sequence). In nucleotides, the CDR3 is TGCAGTGCTGGAGACCAGACAGGGAACGGCTACACCTTC. Encoded protein: CSAGDQTGNGYTF.